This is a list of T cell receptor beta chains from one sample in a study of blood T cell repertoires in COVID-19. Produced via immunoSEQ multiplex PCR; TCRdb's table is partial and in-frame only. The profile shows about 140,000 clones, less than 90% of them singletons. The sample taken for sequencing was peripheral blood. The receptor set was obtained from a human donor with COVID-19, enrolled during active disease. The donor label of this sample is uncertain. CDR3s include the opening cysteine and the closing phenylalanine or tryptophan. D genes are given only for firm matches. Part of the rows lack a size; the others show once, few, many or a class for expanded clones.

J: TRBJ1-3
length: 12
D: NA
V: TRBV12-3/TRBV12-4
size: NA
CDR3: CASSEQGYTIYF
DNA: TGTGCCAGCAGTGAACAGGGTTACACCATATATTTT

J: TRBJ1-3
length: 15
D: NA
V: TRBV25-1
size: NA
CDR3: CASSAQGAEGNTIYF
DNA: TGTGCCAGCAGTGCGCAAGGGGCGGAGGGAAACACCATATATTTT

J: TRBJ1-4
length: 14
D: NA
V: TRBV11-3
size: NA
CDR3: CASSLSPTNEKLFF
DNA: TGTGCCAGCAGCTTATCTCCAACTAATGAAAAACTGTTTTTT

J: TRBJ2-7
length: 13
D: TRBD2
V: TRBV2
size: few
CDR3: CASITGGGYEQYF
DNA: TGTGCCAGCATAACGGGAGGTGGGTACGAGCAGTACTTC

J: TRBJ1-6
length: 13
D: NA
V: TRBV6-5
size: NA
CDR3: CARGGSPNSPLHF
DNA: TGTGCCAGGGGAGGCAGCCCCAATTCACCCCTCCACTTT

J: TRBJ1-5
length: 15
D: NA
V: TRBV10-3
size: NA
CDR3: CAISEGQDSNQPQHF
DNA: TGTGCCATCAGTGAGGGGCAGGATAGCAATCAGCCCCAGCATTTT

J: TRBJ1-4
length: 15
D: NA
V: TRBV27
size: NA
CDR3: CASSDSGGGGEKLFF
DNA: TGTGCCAGCAGCGATAGCGGGGGCGGAGGTGAAAAACTGTTTTTT

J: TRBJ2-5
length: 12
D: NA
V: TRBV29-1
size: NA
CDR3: CSVVTSEETQYF
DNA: TGCAGCGTTGTTACATCAGAAGAGACCCAGTACTTC

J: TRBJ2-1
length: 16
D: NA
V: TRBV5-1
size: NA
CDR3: CASSLAAGQPYNEQFF
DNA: TGCGCCAGCAGCTTGGCGGCGGGACAGCCTTACAATGAGCAGTTCTTC

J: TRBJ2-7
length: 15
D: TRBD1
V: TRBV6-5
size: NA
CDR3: CASSYYQGAAYEQYF
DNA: TGTGCCAGCAGTTACTACCAGGGGGCTGCCTACGAGCAGTACTTC

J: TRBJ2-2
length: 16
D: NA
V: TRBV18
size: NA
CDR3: CASSPPGGTNTGELFF
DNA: TGTGCCAGCTCACCACCGGGCGGGACGAACACCGGGGAGCTGTTTTTT

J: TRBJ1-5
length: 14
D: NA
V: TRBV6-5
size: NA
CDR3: CASREAQPNQPQHF
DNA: TGTGCCAGCAGGGAGGCCCAGCCCAATCAGCCCCAGCATTTT

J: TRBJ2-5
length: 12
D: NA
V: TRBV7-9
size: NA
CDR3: CASSLNQETQYF
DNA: TGTGCCAGCAGCCTAAATCAAGAGACCCAGTACTTC

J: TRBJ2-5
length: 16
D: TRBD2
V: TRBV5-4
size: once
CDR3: CASSLGTSGGLETQYF
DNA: TGTGCCAGCAGCTTGGGGACTAGCGGGGGACTAGAGACCCAGTACTTC

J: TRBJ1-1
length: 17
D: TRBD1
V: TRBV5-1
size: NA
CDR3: CASSYRGTGGAPGEAFF
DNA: TGCGCCAGCAGCTACCGGGGGACAGGGGGCGCCCCAGGTGAAGCTTTCTTT

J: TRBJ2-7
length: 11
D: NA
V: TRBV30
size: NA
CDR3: CAWGHSYEQYF
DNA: TGTGCCTGGGGACACTCCTACGAGCAGTACTTC

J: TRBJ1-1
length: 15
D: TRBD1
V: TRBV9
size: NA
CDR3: CASSVTGGGRTEAFF
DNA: TGTGCCAGCAGCGTAACAGGGGGCGGTCGCACTGAAGCTTTCTTT